The TCR beta chain described here comes from a study of T cell responses to AZD1222 COVID-19 vaccine. V lost 2 bases and J lost 8, with 18 bases in between. Germline V lookup: CDR1 MNHNY, CDR2 SVGAGI (reference sequence). This CDR3 comprises 16 residues. Sequenced by immunoSEQ multiplex PCR; TCRdb stores in-frame clones only, minus some. The profile shows around 200,000 clones, roughly 91% of them singletons. Regarding the study as a whole: Repertoire samples came only from after the peak T cell response. Donors were largely white British and mainly female; clonal diversity was possibly underestimated.

Notes on this clone: Its target is unknown.

The chain has TRBV6-6 and TRBJ1-4; TRBD1 is a possible D gene (6 bases). This TCR was sampled from an adult in good health. The sample here was peripheral blood, taken on day 0 of AZD1222 vaccination. CDR3 protein: CASSYGNRVSKEKLFF. The CDR3 coding sequence is TGTGCCAGCAGTTACGGTAACAGGGTCAGCAAGGAAAAACTGTTTTTT.